This T cell receptor (beta chain) is drawn from a study of cytomegalovirus exposure and HLA in healthy donors. Overall study findings and caveats: There were 150 to 200 TCR beta chains listed as cytomegalovirus-associated. In a later analysis, HLA-associated TCR beta chains were more clonally expanded than equally common others. Analyzed later, association rates of TCRs varied across HLA loci, with DRB1 most and HLA-C fewest. Researchers reported in a later analysis that a missense DCLRE1C variant was tied to TCR beta V- and J-gene trimming.

Use of 60 Vbeta and 13 Jbeta primers characterized the PCR. The method was immunoSEQ multiplex PCR; TCRdb's version includes in-frame clones alone and lacks a portion of them. The data show about 100,000 clones, 70% to 80% seen once. This clone was detected only a few times. Its specificity is unknown. Sequencing was done on a sample of PBMCs. This clonotype was sampled from a woman aged 18-35 years in good health and CMV-seropositive.

The CDR3 DNA is TGTGCCACCAGCACTTTCAACAGGGGGACGAACACCGGGGAGCTGTTTTTT. Protein sequence: CATSTFNRGTNTGELFF. The V and J genes are TRBV15 and TRBJ2-2; TRBD1 matches 8 bases. The CDR3 extends over 17 amino acids. Germline CDR1 reads LNHNV; CDR2 reads YYDKDF (reference sequence). V shed 4 bases and J 0 bases; nucleotides not matched to a gene: 7.